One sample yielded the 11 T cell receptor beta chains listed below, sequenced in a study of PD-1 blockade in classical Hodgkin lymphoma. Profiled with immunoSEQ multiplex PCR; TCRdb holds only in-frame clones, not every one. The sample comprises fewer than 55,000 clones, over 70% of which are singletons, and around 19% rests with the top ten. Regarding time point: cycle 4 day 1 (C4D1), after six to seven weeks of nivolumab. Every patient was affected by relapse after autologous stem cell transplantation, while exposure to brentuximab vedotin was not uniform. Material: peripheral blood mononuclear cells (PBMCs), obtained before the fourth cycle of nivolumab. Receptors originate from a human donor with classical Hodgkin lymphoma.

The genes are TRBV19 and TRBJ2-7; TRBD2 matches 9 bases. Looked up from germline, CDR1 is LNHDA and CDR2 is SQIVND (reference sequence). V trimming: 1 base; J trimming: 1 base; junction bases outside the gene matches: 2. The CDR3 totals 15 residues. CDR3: CASSIGSGGSYEQYF. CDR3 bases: TGTGCCAGTAGTATAGGAAGCGGGGGGTCCTACGAGCAGTACTTC.

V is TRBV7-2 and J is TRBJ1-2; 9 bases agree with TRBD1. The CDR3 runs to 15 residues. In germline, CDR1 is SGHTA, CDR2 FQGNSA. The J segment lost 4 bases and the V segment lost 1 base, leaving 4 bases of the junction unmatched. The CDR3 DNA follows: TGTGCCAGCAGCTTAGACGGACAGGGGATCTATGGCTACACCTTC. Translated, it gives CASSLDGQGIYGYTF.

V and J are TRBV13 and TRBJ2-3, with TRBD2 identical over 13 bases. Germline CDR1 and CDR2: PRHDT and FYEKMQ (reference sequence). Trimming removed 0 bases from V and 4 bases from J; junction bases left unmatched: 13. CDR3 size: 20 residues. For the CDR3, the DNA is TGTGCCAGCAGCTTAGGAGTTCGGACTAGCGGGAGAACGGGTTCAGATACGCAGTATTTT. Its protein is CASSLGVRTSGRTGSDTQYF.

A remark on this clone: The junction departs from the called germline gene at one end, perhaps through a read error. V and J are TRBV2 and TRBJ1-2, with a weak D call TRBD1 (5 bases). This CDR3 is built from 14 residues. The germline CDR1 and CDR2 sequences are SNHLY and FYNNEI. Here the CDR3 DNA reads TGTGCCAGCAGGGAAGGAGGGGTTCGGCTTGGCTACACCTTC. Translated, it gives CASREGGVRLGYTF.

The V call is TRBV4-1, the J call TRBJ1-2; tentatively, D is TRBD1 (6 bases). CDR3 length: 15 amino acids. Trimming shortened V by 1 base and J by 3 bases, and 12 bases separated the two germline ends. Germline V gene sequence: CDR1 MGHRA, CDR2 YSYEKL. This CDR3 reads CASSQVARGDYGYTF. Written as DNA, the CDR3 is TGCGCCAGCAGCCAAGTGGCAAGGGGGGACTATGGCTACACCTTC.

The CDR3 region has the DNA TGCGCCAGCAGCTTGGAGGCTAGCGGGAGGGGTAGCTCCTACGAGCAGTACTTC. Translated: CASSLEASGRGSSYEQYF. The V gene is TRBV5-1, the J gene TRBJ2-7; 12 bases map to TRBD2. The CDR3 runs 18 residues. Trimming removed 0 bases from V and 0 bases from J; junction bases left unmatched: 7. Germline CDR1 is SGHRS and CDR2 is YFSETQ.

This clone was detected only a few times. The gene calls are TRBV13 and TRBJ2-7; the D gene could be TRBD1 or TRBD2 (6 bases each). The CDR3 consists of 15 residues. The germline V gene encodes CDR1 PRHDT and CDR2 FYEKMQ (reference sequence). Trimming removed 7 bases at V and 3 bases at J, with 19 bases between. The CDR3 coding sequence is TGTGCCAGCACCTCCTCGGGCAGGGGAGGCTACGAGCAGTACTTC. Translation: CASTSSGRGGYEQYF.

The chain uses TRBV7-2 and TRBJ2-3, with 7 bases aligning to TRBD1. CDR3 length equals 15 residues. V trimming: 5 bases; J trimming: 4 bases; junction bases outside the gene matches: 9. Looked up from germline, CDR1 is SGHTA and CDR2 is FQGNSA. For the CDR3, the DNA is TGTGCCAGCAGCCAGTCAGGGGGTAGCGCAGATACGCAGTATTTT. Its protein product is CASSQSGGSADTQYF.

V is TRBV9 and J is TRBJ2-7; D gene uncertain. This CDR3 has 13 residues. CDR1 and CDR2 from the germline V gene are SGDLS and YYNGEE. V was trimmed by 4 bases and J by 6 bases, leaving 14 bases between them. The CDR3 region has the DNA TGTGCCAGCAGCTCCCAGGTGGACGGCGAGCAGTACTTC. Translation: CASSSQVDGEQYF.

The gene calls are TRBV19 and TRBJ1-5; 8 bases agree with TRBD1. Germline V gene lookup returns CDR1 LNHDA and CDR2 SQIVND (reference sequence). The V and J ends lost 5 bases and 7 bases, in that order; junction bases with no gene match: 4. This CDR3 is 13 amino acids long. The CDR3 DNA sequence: TGTGCCAGTAGTGACAGGGGCGGGCAGCCCCAGCATTTT. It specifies CASSDRGGQPQHF. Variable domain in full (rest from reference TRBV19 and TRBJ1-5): DGGITQSPKYLFRKEGQNVTLSCEQNLNHDAMYWYRQDPGQGLRLIYYSQIVNDFQKGDIAEGYSVSREKKESFPLTVTSAQKNPTAFYLCASSDRGGQPQHFGDGTRLSIL.

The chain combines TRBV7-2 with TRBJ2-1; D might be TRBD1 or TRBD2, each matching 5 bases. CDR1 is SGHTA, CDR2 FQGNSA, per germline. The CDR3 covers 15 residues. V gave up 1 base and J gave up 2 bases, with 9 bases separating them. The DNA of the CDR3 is TGTGCCAGCAGCTTAGGGCTGGGACCCTACAATGAGCAGTTCTTC. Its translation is CASSLGLGPYNEQFF.